The subject of this entry is one T cell receptor (beta chain). Some clones are missing from TCRdb's copy, which holds only in-frame ones; the method was immunoSEQ multiplex PCR. The table has 760,000 or so clones, just over 95% seen once. This entry belongs to a study of shared clonotypes between healthy human individuals. Per germline, CDR1 SGHRS and CDR2 YFSETQ. The CDR3 spans 16 residues. Trimming shortened V by 2 bases and J by 0 bases, and 12 bases separated the two germline ends. The naive CD8 subset, CD45RO-negative cells positively selected for CCR7, excluded terminally differentiated effector memory CD45RA+ cells.

This chain connects TRBV5-1 to TRBJ2-4; D unresolved. The sequenced sample was naive CD8+ T cells sorted from blood. This sequence was found in a man younger than 40 in good health. The CDR3 loop reads CASSLNLGIAKNIQYF. CDR3 nucleotide sequence: TGCGCCAGCAGCTTAAACCTAGGAATAGCCAAAAACATTCAGTACTTC.